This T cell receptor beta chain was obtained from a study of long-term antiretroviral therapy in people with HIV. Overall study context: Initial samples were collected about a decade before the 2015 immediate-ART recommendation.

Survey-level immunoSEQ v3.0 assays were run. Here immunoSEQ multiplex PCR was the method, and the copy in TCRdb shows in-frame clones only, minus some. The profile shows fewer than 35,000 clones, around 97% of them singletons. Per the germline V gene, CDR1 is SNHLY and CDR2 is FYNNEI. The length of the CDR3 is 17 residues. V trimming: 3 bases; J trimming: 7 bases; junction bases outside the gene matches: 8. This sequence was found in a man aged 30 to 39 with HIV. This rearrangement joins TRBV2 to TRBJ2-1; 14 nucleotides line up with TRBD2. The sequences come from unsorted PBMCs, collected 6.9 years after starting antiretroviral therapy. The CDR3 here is CASSDPRLAGGHNEQFF. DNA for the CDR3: TGTGCCAGCAGTGATCCAAGACTAGCGGGGGGGCATAATGAGCAGTTCTTC.